A selection of T cell receptor beta chains follows, all from one sample in a study of T cell clones after liver transplantation. TCRdb's copy holds only in-frame clones and misses some; the assay was immunoSEQ multiplex PCR. The profile shows roughly 100,000 clones, under 90% of them singletons. The specimen was CD4+ T cells from blood, collected 47 months after liver transplant. The receptors derive from a human patient who received a liver transplant. The graft donor may be the source of some T cells. Both conserved end residues are part of each CDR3. The D gene is left open where the match is weak. Clone size appears in some rows only: once, few, many, or a class for an expanded clone.

TRBV7-9	once	TRBJ2-7	TRBD1	CASTGDRSSVGYEQYF	TGTGCCAGCACCGGGGACAGGAGCTCTGTGGGCTACGAGCAGTACTTC
TRBV30	.	TRBJ2-1	.	CAWSVRGNEQFF	TGTGCCTGGAGTGTACGGGGCAATGAGCAGTTCTTC
TRBV2	.	TRBJ2-3	.	CASSPDSTDTQYF	TGTGCCAGCAGTCCGGACAGCACAGATACGCAGTATTTT
TRBV18	.	TRBJ2-5	.	CASSDSRTNQETQYF	TGTGCCAGCTCGGACTCGAGAACCAACCAAGAGACCCAGTACTTC
TRBV7-2	.	TRBJ2-1	TRBD2	CASSLAQRGQFF	TGTGCCAGCAGCTTAGCCCAGCGGGGGCAGTTCTTC
TRBV18	.	TRBJ2-1	.	CASPPTTLMGNEQFF	TGTGCCAGCCCACCCACCACCCTGATGGGCAATGAGCAGTTCTTC
TRBV6-1	.	TRBJ2-1	.	CASSELRGPYNEQFF	TGTGCCAGCAGTGAACTAAGGGGCCCTTACAATGAGCAGTTCTTC
TRBV28	.	TRBJ2-2	.	CASRVRQNRNTGELFF	TGTGCCAGCAGGGTAAGGCAAAACCGGAACACCGGGGAGCTGTTTTTT
TRBV30	.	TRBJ1-1	.	CAWSVRQTEAFF	TGTGCCTGGAGTGTACGGCAGACTGAAGCTTTCTTT
TRBV6-6	once	TRBJ1-2	TRBD1	CAARDRVDTNYGYTF	TGTGCCGCCCGGGACAGGGTGGATACTAACTATGGCTACACCTTC
TRBV4-1	.	TRBJ2-7	TRBD1	CASSQGGTGGHEQYF	TGCGCCAGCAGCCAAGGTGGTACAGGGGGCCACGAGCAGTACTTC
TRBV6-4	.	TRBJ1-1	.	CASRGLRQENTEAFF	TGTGCCAGCAGAGGCCTTAGACAGGAGAACACTGAAGCTTTCTTT
TRBV30	.	TRBJ1-5	.	CAWSETDSGQPQHF	TGTGCCTGGAGTGAGACAGACTCCGGTCAGCCCCAGCATTTT
TRBV10-3	once	TRBJ2-5	TRBD1	CAIRDRGETQYF	TGTGCCATCAGAGACAGGGGAGAGACCCAGTACTTC
TRBV5-1	once	TRBJ1-2	.	CASSLVDNYGYTF	TGCGCCAGCAGCCTGGTAGACAACTATGGCTACACCTTC
TRBV6-5	.	TRBJ2-1	.	CASSYSTARTYNEQFF	TGTGCCAGCAGTTACTCGACAGCTAGGACCTACAATGAGCAGTTCTTC
TRBV25-1	.	TRBJ2-2	.	CASNGLADTGELFF	TGTGCCAGCAACGGTTTAGCGGACACCGGGGAGCTGTTTTTT
TRBV14	.	TRBJ1-2	.	CASSQIGRERYGYTF	TGTGCCAGCAGCCAGATTGGGAGGGAACGGTATGGCTACACCTTC
TRBV28	few	TRBJ1-2	.	CASSLVGSMSIYGYTF	TGTGCCAGCAGTTTAGTTGGCAGTATGTCCATCTATGGCTACACCTTC
TRBV7-9	many	TRBJ2-7	.	CASSLGIDSYEQYF	TGTGCCAGCAGCTTAGGGATAGACTCCTACGAGCAGTACTTC
TRBV5-4	.	TRBJ2-5	.	CASSLTSLETQYF	TGTGCCAGCAGCTTAACGAGTTTAGAGACCCAGTACTTC
TRBV5-1	.	TRBJ1-3	TRBD1	CASSLAGQGKFPGNTIYF	TGCGCCAGCAGCTTGGCCGGACAGGGAAAGTTTCCTGGAAACACCATATATTTT
TRBV7-8	once	TRBJ1-5	.	CASSLQPRQPQHF	TGTGCCAGCAGCTTACAACCGAGACAGCCCCAGCATTTT
TRBV6-5	once	TRBJ1-1	.	CASSFPGGGPGTEAFF	TGTGCCAGCAGTTTCCCCGGCGGAGGGCCCGGCACTGAAGCTTTCTTT
TRBV13	.	TRBJ2-3	TRBD1	CASSSRTGGISTDTQYF	TGTGCCAGCAGCTCTCGGACAGGGGGCATTAGCACAGATACGCAGTATTTT
TRBV27	few	TRBJ1-5	.	CASSFDHRPNQPQHF	TGTGCCAGCAGTTTCGATCACAGACCCAATCAGCCCCAGCATTTT
TRBV11-3	.	TRBJ2-1	.	CASSGGSSRGDYNEQFF	TGTGCCAGCAGCGGCGGATCCTCTAGAGGGGACTACAATGAGCAGTTCTTC
TRBV5-1	.	TRBJ1-3	TRBD1	CASSLLGTGEYTIYF	TGCGCCAGCAGCTTATTAGGTACAGGGGAGTACACCATATATTTT
TRBV14	few	TRBJ1-1	.	CASSRNMNTEAFF	TGTGCCAGCAGCCGGAACATGAACACTGAAGCTTTCTTT
TRBV27	.	TRBJ2-1	.	CASSLSRGRAYNEQFF	TGTGCCAGCAGTTTATCGAGGGGGAGGGCCTACAATGAGCAGTTCTTC
TRBV5-1	.	TRBJ1-4	.	CASSLKGAQEKLFF	TGCGCCAGCAGCTTAAAGGGCGCACAAGAAAAACTGTTTTTT
TRBV7-9	.	TRBJ2-6	.	CAIPAWSSGANVLTF	TGTGCCATACCGGCCTGGAGCTCCGGGGCCAACGTCCTGACTTTC
TRBV5-1	few	TRBJ1-1	.	CASSLGPGSTEAFF	TGCGCCAGCAGCTTGGGTCCCGGGAGCACTGAAGCTTTCTTT
TRBV19	once	TRBJ1-4	.	CASRWRPNEKLFF	TGTGCCAGTAGATGGCGTCCGAATGAAAAACTGTTTTTT
TRBV27	.	TRBJ1-1	.	CASSDWRRNTEAFF	TGTGCCAGCAGTGACTGGAGACGGAACACTGAAGCTTTCTTT
TRBV7-2	.	TRBJ1-5	.	CASSLGTNQPQHF	TGTGCCAGCAGCTTAGGTACAAATCAGCCCCAGCATTTT
TRBV7-2	.	TRBJ1-1	.	CASSLNPPGEAFF	TGTGCCAGCAGCTTAAATCCCCCAGGTGAAGCTTTCTTT
TRBV2	.	TRBJ2-5	.	CATRSGGGETQYF	TGTGCCACCCGTAGCGGAGGAGGGGAGACCCAGTACTTC
TRBV7-2	.	TRBJ1-2	.	CASSLAFGVGYTF	TGTGCCAGCAGCTTAGCCTTTGGAGTTGGCTACACCTTC
TRBV5-1	.	TRBJ2-7	.	CASSFGPVDSYEQYF	TGCGCCAGCAGCTTTGGGCCAGTAGACTCCTACGAGCAGTACTTC
TRBV29-1	once	TRBJ2-7	.	CSVVYPTSSYEQYF	TGCAGCGTTGTTTATCCGACGAGCTCCTACGAGCAGTACTTC
TRBV5-1	.	TRBJ2-7	TRBD1	CASSHSGGPYEQYF	TGCGCCAGCAGCCACTCAGGGGGACCCTACGAGCAGTACTTC
TRBV19	.	TRBJ1-1	.	CASSFDIRNTEAFF	TGTGCCAGTAGTTTCGACATCAGAAACACTGAAGCTTTCTTT
TRBV7-9	.	TRBJ2-5	TRBD1	CASSTRGPETQYF	TGTGCCAGCAGCACCAGGGGGCCGGAGACCCAGTACTTC